This record looks at one T cell receptor beta chain sequence and its context. Some clones are missing from TCRdb's copy, which holds only in-frame ones; the method was immunoSEQ multiplex PCR. This table holds over 150,000 clones, almost 90% found once. This specimen comes from a study of control samples from healthy donors and cancer patients. Germline V gene lookup returns CDR1 MNHEY and CDR2 SVGAGI. The ends lost 6 bases at V and 5 bases at J; junction bases unmatched: 8. CDR3 length: 14 amino acids. The chain joins TRBV6-5 to TRBJ1-2, with 8 bases identical to TRBD1. This clonotype was obtained from a woman aged 50 to 65 in good health. The sample taken for sequencing was blood. The CDR3 coding sequence is TGTGCCAGCAGCCTCCAGGGGGCGGGTTATGGCTACACCTTC. It specifies CASSLQGAGYGYTF.